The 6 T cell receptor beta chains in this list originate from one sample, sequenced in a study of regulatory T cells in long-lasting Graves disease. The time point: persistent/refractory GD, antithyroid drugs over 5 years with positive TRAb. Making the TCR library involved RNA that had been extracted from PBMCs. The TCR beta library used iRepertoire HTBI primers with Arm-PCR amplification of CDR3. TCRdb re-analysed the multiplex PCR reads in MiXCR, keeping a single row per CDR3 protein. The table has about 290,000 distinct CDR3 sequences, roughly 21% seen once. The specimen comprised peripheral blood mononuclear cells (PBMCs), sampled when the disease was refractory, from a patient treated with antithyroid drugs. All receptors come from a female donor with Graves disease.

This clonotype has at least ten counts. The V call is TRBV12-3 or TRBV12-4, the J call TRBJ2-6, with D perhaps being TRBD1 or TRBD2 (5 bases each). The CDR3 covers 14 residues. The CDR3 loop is CAVRGVAGANVLTF. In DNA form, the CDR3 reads TGTGCAGTTAGAGGGGTGGCTGGGGCCAACGTCCTGACTTTC.

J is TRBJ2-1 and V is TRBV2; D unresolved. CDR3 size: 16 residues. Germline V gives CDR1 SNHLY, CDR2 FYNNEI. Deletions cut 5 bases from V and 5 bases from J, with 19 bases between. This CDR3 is CASSFDTSKPDNEQFF. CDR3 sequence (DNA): TGTGCCAGCAGTTTCGACACCTCAAAACCCGACAATGAGCAGTTCTTC. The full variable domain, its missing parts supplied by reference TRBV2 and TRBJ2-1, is EPEVTQTPSHQVTQMGQEVILRCVPISNHLYFYWYRQILGQKVEFLVSFYNNEISEKSEIFDDQFSVERPDGSNFTLKIRSTKLEDSAMYFCASSFDTSKPDNEQFFGPGTRLTVL.

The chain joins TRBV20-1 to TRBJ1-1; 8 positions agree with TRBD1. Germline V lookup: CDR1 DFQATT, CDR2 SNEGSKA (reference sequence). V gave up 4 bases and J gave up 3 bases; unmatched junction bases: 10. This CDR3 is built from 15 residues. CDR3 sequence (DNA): TGCAGTGCTAACGGCAGGGGGCGGGCGGACACTGAAGCTTTCTTT. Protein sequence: CSANGRGRADTEAFF.

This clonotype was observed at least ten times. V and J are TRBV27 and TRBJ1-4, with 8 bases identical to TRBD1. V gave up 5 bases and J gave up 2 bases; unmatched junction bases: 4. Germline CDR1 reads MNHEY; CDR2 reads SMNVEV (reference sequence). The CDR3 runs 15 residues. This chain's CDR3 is CASSRTGSTNEKLFF. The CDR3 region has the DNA TGTGCCAGCAGTCGGACAGGGTCGACTAATGAAAAACTGTTTTTT.

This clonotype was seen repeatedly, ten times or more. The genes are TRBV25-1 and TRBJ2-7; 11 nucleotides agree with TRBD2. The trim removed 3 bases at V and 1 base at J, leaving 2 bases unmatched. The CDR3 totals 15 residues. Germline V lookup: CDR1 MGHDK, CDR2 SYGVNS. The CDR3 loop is CASSETSGESYEQYF. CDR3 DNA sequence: TGTGCCAGCAGTGAGACTAGCGGGGAATCCTACGAGCAGTACTTC.

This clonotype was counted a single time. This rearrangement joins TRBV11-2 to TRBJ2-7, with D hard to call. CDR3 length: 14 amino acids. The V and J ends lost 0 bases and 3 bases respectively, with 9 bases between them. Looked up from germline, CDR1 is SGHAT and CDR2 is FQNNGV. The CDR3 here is CASSLEQNNYEQYF. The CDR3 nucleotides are TGTGCCAGCAGCTTAGAGCAGAATAACTACGAGCAGTACTTC.